The 9 T cell receptor beta chains presented below share a single source sample, sequenced in a study of T cell repertoires in cytomegalovirus infection. TCRdb used MiXCR to reprocess the reads, holding one entry per CDR3 protein. The sample has under 500,000 distinct CDR3 sequences, approximately 40% seen once; the top ten hold 40% to 50%. These receptors lack a known antigen. This specimen consisted of cultured PBMCs, obtained from culture after CMV antigen stimulation. The receptors here all came from a human donor in good health (CMV status not recorded). Some clones in this sample may be carry-over from other donors' samples.

The chain carries TRBV12-3 or TRBV12-4 and TRBJ2-7; 14 bases are shared with TRBD2. This CDR3 is built from 15 residues. V dropped 3 bases and J dropped 7; count of bases not matched to a gene: 5. For the CDR3, the DNA is TGTGCCAGCAGTTTTATGGGACTAGCGGGAGAAGAGCAGTACTTC. This translates into CASSFMGLAGEEQYF.

This clonotype has just a few counts. V usage is TRBV6-4 and J usage is TRBJ1-6; the D is unclear. The V gene lost 2 bases and the J gene lost 9 bases, with 11 bases spanning the gap. The germline gives CDR1 MRHNA, CDR2 SNTAGT. CDR3 size: 14 residues. The CDR3 sequence is CASSDRGWGSPLHF. The CDR3 region has the DNA TGTGCCAGCAGTGACCGGGGTTGGGGTTCACCCCTCCACTTT.

This clonotype has only a few counts. The CDR3 DNA is TGTGCCAGCAGCTTGGAGACGTACTATGGCTACACCTTC. It is translated as CASSLETYYGYTF. This chain connects TRBV5-4 to TRBJ1-2; D is unresolved. V was clipped by 0 bases and J by 3 bases, with 6 bases between them. This CDR3 contains 13 residues. Germline CDR1 SGHNT, CDR2 YYREEE (reference sequence).

This clonotype has at least ten counts. This chain links TRBV7-2 with TRBJ2-1, with 9 bases matching TRBD2. Germline V gene sequence: CDR1 SGHTA, CDR2 FQGNSA. The CDR3 contains 14 residues. Trimming removed 7 bases from V and 6 bases from J; junction bases left unmatched: 7. The CDR3 nucleotides are TGTGCCAGCATCCCTAGCGGGGCGGCCAATGAGCAGTTCTTC. Translating it yields CASIPSGAANEQFF.

This clonotype was counted only a few times. The rearrangement joins TRBV10-3 to TRBJ2-1; TRBD2 aligns across 7 bases. Trimming removed 10 bases from V and 7 bases from J; junction bases left unmatched: 13. CDR3 size: 14 residues. Germline V CDR1 and CDR2: ENHRY, SYGVKD. CDR3 amino acids: CARGAGDLGNEQFF. The CDR3 nucleotides read TGTGCCAGAGGGGCGGGAGATCTTGGAAATGAGCAGTTCTTC.

The V call is TRBV20-1, the J call TRBJ2-1, with D possibly being TRBD1 or TRBD2 (6 bases each). The germline V gene has CDR1 DFQATT and CDR2 SNEGSKA (reference sequence). CDR3 length equals 16 residues. Trimming pared 6 bases from V and 4 bases from J, leaving 22 bases between. CDR3 bases: TGCAGTGCCCGCAAAATCCTAGGGGGGTTATACAATGAGCAGTTCTTC. It encodes CSARKILGGLYNEQFF.

A few counts support this clonotype. The chain is built from TRBV12-3 or TRBV12-4 and TRBJ2-2; no definite D call. This CDR3 has 16 amino acids. Trimming took off 2 bases at V and 4 bases at J, with 14 bases between the two ends. DNA of the CDR3: TGTGCCAGCAGTTTATTCGTCGGCGGACCCACCGGGGAGCTGTTTTTT. Amino acid sequence: CASSLFVGGPTGELFF.

V and J are TRBV6-1 and TRBJ2-7; 7 bases match TRBD1. This CDR3 has 14 residues. Germline assignment: CDR1 MNHNS and CDR2 SASEGT. J lost 6 bases, V lost 5 bases, and 10 bases had no gene match. CDR3 bases: TGTGCCAGCAGTCTAGACAGGGAGAGGGTCGAGCAGTACTTC. Translated: CASSLDRERVEQYF.

This clonotype appeared a few times. V is TRBV4-2 and J is TRBJ1-1, with D possibly TRBD1 on 6 matching bases. Per germline, CDR1 LGHNA and CDR2 YNFKEQ. V was shortened by 1 base and J by 4 bases, with 25 bases between the two germline ends. The CDR3 is 19 residues long. CDR3 nucleotide sequence: TGTGCCAGCAGCCAAGTTGGGTTGGGGGGGCTGGATTCGGGCACTGAAGCTTTCTTT. It encodes CASSQVGLGGLDSGTEAFF.